This TCR beta chain was recorded in a study of identical twins' blood T cells. The table lists this clonotype with a few counts. V lost 0 bases, J lost 6 bases, and 17 bases lay in between. CDR3 size: 15 residues. The V gene's germline CDR1 is SQVTM and CDR2 ANQGSEA. TCRdb recomputed calls from the 5' RACE reads with MiXCR, one row per CDR3 protein. This table has a few hundred thousand distinct CDR3 sequences, 28% appearing once. The TCR comes from a woman aged 18-49 years in good health. Sequenced sample: PBMCs. The chain joins TRBV29-1 to TRBJ1-2; a weak D match, TRBD1 (5 bases). CDR3 nucleotides: TGCAGCGTTGAAGAAAGTCAGGGCCCGGGAAATGGCTACACCTTC. Amino acids: CSVEESQGPGNGYTF.